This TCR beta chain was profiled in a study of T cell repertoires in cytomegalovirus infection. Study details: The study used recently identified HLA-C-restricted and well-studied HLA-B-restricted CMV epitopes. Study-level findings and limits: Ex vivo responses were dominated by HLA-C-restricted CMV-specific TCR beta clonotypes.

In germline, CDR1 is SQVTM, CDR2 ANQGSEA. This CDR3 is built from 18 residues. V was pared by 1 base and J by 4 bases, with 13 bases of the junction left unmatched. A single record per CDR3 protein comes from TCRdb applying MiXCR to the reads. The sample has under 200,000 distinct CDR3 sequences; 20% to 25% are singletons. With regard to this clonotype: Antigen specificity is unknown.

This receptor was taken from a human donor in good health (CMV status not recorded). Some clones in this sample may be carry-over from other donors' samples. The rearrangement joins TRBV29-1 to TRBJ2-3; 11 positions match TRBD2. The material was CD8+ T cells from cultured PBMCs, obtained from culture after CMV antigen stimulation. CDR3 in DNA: TGCAGCGTTGAAGGGGGTCTAGCGGGGGGATACTCAGCAGATACGCAGTATTTT. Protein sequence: CSVEGGLAGGYSADTQYF.